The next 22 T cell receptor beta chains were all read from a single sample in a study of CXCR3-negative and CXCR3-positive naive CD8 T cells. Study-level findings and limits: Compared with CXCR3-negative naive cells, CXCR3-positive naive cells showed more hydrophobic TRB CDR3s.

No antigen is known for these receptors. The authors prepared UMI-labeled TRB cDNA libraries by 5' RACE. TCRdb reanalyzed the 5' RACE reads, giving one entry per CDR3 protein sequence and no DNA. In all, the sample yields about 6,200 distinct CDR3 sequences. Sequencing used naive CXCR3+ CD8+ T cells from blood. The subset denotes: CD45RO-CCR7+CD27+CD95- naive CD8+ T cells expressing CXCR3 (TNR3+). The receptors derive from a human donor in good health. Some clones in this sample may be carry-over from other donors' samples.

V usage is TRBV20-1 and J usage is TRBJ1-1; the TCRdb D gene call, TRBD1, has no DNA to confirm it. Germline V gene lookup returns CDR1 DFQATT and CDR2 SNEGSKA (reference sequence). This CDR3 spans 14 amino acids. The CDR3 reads CSATGLGVNTEAFF.

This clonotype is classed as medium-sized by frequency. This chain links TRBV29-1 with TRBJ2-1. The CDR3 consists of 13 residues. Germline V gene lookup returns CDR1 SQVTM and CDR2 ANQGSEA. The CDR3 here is CSGTLLSYNEQFF.

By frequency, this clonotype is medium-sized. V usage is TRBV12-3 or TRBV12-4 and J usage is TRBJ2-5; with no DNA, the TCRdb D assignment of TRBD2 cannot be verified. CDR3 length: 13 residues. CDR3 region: CASSPGLLETQYF.

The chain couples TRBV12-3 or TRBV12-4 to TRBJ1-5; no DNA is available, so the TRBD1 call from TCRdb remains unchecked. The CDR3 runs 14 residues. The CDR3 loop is CASSLTGSHQPQHF.

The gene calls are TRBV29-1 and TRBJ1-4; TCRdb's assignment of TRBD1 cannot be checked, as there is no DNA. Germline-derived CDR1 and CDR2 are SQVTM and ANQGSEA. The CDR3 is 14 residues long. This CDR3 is CSVEDEGPFEKLFF. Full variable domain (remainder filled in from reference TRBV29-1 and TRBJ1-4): SAVISQKPSRDICQRGTSLTIQCQVDSQVTMMFWYRQQPGQSLTLIATANQGSEATYESGFVIDKFPISRPNLTFSTLTVSNMSPEDSSIYLCSVEDEGPFEKLFFGSGTQLSVL.

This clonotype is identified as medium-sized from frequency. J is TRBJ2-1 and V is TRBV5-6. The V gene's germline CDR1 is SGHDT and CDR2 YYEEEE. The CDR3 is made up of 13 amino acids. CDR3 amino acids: CASSPQAFHEQFF.

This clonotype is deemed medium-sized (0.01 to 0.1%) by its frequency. CDR3 protein: CSVDPQADYGYTF. The J gene is TRBJ1-2, the V gene TRBV29-1; no DNA is available, so the TRBD1 call from TCRdb remains unchecked. Germline assignment: CDR1 SQVTM and CDR2 ANQGSEA. The CDR3 extends over 13 amino acids.

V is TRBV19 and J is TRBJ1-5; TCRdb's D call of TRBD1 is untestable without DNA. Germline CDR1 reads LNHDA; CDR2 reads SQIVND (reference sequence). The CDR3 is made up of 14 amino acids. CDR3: CATPDDSRNQPHHF.

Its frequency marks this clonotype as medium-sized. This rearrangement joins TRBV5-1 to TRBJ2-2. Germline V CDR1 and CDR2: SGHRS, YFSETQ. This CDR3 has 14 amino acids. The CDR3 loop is CASSLEENTGELFF.

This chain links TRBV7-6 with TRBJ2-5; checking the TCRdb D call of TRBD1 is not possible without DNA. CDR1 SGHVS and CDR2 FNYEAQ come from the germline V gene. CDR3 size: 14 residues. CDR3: CASSLEGAEETQYF.

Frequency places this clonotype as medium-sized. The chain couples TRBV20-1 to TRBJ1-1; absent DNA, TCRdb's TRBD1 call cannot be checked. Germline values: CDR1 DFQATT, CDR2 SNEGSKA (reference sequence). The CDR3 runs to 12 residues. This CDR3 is CSAREGGAAAFF.

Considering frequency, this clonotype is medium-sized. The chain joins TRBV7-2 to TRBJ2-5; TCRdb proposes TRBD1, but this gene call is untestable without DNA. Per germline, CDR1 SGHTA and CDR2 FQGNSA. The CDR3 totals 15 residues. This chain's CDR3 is CASSLDGTIQETQYF.

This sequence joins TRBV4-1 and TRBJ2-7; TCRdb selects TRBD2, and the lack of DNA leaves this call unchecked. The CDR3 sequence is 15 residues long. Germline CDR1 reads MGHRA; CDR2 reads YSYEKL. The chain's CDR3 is CASSHLAGSSYEQYF.

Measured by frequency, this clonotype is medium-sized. The CDR3 sequence is CSARGLAGGNEQFF. This chain uses TRBV20-1 with TRBJ2-1; TCRdb names TRBD2, which stays unverified in the absence of DNA. Per germline, CDR1 DFQATT and CDR2 SNEGSKA (reference sequence). The CDR3 is 14 residues long.

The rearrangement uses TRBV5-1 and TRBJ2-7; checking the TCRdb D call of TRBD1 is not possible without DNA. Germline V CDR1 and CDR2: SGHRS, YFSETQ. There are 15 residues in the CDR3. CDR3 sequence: CASSLEGTGGYEQYF.

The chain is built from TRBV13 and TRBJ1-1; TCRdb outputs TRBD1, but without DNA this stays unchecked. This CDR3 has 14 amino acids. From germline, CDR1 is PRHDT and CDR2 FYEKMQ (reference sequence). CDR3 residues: CASSSDRGGTEAFF.

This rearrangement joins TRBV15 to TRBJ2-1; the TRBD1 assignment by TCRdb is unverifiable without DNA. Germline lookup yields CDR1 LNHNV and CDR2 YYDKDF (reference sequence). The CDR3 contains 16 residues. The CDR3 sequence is CATSSANRGINNEQFF.

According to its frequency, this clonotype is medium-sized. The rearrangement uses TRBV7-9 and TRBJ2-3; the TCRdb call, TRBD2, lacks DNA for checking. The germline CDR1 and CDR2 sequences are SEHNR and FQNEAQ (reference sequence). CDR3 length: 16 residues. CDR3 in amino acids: CASSTETSGNPDTQYF.

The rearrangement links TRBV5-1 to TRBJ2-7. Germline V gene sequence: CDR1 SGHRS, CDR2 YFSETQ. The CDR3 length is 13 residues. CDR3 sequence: CASRHEEGYEQYF.

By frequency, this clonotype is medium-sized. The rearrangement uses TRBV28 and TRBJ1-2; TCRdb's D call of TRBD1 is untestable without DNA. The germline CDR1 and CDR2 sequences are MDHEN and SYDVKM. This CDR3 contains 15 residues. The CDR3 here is CAIPVPGPDVNGYTF.

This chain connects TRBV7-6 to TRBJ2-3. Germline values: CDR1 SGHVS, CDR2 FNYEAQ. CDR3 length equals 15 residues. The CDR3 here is CASSPSGGTTDTQYF.

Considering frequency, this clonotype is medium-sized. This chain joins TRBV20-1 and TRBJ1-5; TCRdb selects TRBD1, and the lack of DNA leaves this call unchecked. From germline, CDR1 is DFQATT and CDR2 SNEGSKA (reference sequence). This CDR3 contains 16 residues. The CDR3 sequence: CSARVTGPLSNQPQHF.